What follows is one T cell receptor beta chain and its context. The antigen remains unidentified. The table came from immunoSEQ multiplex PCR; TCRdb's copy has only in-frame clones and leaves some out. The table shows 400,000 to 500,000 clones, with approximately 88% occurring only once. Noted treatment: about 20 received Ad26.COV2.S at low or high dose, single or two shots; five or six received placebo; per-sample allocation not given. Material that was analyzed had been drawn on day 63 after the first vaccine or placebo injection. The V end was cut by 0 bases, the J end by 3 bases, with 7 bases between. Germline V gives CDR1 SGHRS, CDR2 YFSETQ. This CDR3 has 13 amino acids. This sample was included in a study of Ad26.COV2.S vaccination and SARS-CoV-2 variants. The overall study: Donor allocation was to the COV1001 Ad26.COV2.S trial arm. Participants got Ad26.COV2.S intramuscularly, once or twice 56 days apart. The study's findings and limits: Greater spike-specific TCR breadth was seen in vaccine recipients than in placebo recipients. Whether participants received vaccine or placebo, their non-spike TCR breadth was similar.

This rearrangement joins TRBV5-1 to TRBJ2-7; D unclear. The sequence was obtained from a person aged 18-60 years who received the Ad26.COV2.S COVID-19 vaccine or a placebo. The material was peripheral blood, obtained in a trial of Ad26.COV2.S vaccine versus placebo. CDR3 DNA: TGCGCCAGCAGCTTGGAAAACTTCTACGAGCAGTACTTC. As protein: CASSLENFYEQYF.